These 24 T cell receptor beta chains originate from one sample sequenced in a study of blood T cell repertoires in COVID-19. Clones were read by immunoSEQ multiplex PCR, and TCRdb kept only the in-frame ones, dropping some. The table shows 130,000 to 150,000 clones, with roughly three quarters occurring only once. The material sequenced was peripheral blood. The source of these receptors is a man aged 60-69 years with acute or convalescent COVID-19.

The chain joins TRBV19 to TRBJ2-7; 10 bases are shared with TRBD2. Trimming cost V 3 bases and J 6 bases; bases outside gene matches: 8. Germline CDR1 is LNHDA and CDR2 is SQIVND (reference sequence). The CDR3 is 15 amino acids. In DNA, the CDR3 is TGTGCCAGTAGTATTAGGCTAGCGGGAGTGGGCGAGCAGTACTTC. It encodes CASSIRLAGVGEQYF.

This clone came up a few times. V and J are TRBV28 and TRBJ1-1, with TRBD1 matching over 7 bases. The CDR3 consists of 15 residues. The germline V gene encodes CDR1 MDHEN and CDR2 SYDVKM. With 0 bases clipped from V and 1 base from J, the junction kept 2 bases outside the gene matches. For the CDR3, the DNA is TGTGCCAGCAGTTTATGGGACAGGACGAACACTGAAGCTTTCTTT. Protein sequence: CASSLWDRTNTEAFF.

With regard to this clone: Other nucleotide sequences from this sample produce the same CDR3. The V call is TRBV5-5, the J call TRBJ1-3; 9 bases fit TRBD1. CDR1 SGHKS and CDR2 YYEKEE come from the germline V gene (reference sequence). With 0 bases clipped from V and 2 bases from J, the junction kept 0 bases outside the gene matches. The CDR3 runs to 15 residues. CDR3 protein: CASSLGDRAGNTIYF. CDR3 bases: TGTGCCAGCAGCTTGGGGGACAGGGCTGGAAACACCATATATTTT. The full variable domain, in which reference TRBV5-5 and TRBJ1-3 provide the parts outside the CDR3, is DAGVTQSPTHLIKTRGQQVTLRCSPISGHKSVSWYQQVLGQGPQFIFQYYEKEERGRGNFPDRFSARQFPNYSSELNVNALLLGDSALYLCASSLGDRAGNTIYFGEGSWLTVV.

The CDR3 region is CASSQSAQGGSPLHF. As DNA, the CDR3 is TGTGCCAGCAGCCAATCAGCACAGGGGGGTTCACCCCTCCACTTT. The V and J genes are TRBV16 and TRBJ1-6, with 8 bases identical to TRBD1. J lost 9 bases, V lost 0 bases, and 4 bases had no gene match. CDR1 is KGHSY, CDR2 FQNENV, per germline. The CDR3 has 15 residues.

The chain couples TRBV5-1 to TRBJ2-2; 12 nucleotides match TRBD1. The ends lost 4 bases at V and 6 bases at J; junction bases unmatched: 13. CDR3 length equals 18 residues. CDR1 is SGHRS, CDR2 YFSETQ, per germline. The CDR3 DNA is TGCGCCAGCAGCGGCCGGGACAGGGGGCGAGTAAGCTCCGGGGAGCTGTTTTTT. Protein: CASSGRDRGRVSSGELFF.

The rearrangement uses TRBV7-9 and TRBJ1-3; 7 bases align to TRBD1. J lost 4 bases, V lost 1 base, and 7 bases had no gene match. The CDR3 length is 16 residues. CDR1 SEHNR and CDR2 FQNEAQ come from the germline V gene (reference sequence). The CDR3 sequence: CASSLEEGASGNTIYF. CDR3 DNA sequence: TGTGCCAGCAGCTTAGAGGAGGGGGCATCAGGAAACACCATATATTTT.

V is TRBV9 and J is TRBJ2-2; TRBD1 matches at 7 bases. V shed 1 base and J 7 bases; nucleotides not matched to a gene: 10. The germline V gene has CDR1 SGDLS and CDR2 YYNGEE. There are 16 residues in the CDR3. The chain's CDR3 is CASSVMELQGSGELFF. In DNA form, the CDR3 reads TGTGCCAGCAGCGTAATGGAACTACAGGGGAGCGGGGAGCTGTTTTTT.

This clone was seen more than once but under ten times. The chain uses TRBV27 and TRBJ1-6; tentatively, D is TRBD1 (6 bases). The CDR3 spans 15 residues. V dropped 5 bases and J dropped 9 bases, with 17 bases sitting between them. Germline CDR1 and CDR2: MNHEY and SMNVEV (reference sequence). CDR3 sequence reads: CASSPQGIKGSPLHF. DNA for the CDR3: TGTGCCAGCAGTCCCCAGGGGATAAAGGGTTCACCCCTCCACTTT.

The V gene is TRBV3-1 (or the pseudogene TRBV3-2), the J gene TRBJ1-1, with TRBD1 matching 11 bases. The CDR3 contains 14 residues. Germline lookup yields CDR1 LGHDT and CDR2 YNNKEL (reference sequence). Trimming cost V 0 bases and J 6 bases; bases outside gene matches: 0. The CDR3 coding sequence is TGTGCCAGCAGCCAAGAGGACAGGGGGCCTGAAGCTTTCTTT. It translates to CASSQEDRGPEAFF.

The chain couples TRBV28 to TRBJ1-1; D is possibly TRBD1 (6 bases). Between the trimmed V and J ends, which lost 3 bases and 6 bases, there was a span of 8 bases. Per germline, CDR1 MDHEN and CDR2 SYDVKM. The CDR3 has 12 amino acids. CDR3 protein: CASSFYRAEAFF. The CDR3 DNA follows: TGTGCCAGCAGTTTTTACAGGGCTGAAGCTTTCTTT.

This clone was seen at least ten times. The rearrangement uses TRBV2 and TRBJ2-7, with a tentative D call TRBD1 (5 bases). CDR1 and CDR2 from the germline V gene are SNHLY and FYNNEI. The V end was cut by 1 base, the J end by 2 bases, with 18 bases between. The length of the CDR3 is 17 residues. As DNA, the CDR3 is TGTGCCAGCAGTGAAGGGGATCGGCGGTGGGGCACCTACGAGCAGTACTTC. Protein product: CASSEGDRRWGTYEQYF.

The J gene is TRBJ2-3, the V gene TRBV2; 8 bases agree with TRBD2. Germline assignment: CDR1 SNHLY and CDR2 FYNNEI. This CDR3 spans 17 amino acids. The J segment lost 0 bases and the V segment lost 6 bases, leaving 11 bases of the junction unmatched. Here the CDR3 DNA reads TGTGCCAGCAGGGCCGGGTTAGCGGGGCGTAGCACAGATACGCAGTATTTT. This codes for CASRAGLAGRSTDTQYF.

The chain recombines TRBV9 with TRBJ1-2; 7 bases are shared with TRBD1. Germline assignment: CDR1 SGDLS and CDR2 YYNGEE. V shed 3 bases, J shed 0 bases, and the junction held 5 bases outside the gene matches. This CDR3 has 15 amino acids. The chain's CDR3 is CASSATGTANYGYTF. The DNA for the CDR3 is TGTGCCAGCAGCGCAACCGGGACAGCTAACTATGGCTACACCTTC.

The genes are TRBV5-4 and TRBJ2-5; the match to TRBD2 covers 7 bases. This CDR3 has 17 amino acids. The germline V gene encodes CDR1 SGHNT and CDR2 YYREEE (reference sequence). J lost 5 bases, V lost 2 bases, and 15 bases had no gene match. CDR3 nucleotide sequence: TGTGCCAGCAGCTTTAGCCTGGACTCGAGCGGGACGGAGACCCAGTACTTC. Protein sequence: CASSFSLDSSGTETQYF.

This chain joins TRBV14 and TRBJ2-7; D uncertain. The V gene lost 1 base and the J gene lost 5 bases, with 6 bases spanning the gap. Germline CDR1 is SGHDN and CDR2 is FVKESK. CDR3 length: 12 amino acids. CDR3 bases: TGTGCCAGCAGCCAAGTTGGCAACGAGCAGTACTTC. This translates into CASSQVGNEQYF.

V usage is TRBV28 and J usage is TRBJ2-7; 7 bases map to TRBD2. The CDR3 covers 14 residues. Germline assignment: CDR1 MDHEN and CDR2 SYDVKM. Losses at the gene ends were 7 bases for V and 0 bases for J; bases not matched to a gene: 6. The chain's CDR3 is CASTPGTNSYEQYF. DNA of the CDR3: TGTGCCAGCACCCCCGGGACTAACTCCTACGAGCAGTACTTC.

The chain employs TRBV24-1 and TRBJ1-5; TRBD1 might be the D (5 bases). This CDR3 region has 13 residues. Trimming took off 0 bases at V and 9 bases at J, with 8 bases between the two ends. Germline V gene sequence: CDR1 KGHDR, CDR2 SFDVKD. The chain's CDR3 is CATSDLPGSPQHF. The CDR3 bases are TGTGCCACCAGTGATTTGCCAGGGTCGCCCCAGCATTTT.

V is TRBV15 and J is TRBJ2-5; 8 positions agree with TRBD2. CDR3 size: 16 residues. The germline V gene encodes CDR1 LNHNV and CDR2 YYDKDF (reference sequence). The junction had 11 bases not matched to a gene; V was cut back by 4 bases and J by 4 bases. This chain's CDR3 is CATSKSRAGGGETQYF. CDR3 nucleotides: TGTGCCACCAGCAAATCACGGGCGGGGGGTGGAGAGACCCAGTACTTC.

In DNA form, the CDR3 reads TGTGCCTGGACCACAGGGGGGAACTATGGCTACACCTTC. As protein: CAWTTGGNYGYTF. The rearrangement uses TRBV30 and TRBJ1-2, with 8 bases identical to TRBD1. Germline CDR1 is GTSNPN and CDR2 is SVGIG (reference sequence). J gave up 2 bases and V 4 bases, and 3 bases lay outside the gene matches. This CDR3 is built from 13 residues.

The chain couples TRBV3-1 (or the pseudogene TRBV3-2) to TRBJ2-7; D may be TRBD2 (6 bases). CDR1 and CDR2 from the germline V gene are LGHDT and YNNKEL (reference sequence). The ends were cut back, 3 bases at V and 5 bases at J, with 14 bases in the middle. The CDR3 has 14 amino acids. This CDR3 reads CASSHELTRHEQYF. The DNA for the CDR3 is TGTGCCAGCAGCCATGAATTGACTAGACACGAGCAGTACTTC.

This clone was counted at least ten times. DNA for the CDR3: TGTGCCAGCAGCTTAGGACTAGCGGGAAACACCGGGGAGCTGTTTTTT. This encodes CASSLGLAGNTGELFF. The chain uses TRBV11-2 and TRBJ2-2; 11 nucleotides align to TRBD2. Germline CDR1 reads SGHAT; CDR2 reads FQNNGV. The V and J ends lost 1 base and 2 bases, in that order; junction bases with no gene match: 0. The CDR3 runs to 16 residues.

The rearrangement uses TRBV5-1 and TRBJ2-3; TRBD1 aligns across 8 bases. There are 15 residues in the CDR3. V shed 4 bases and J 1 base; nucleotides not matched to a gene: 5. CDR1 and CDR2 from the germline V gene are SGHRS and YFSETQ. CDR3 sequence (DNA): TGCGCCAGCAGCCAACCGGGACAGGGCACAGATACGCAGTATTTT. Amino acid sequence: CASSQPGQGTDTQYF. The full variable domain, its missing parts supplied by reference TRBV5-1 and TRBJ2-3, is KAGVTQTPRYLIKTRGQQVTLSCSPISGHRSVSWYQQTPGQGLQFLFEYFSETQRNKGNFPGRFSGRQFSNSRSEMNVSTLELGDSALYLCASSQPGQGTDTQYFGPGTRLTVL.

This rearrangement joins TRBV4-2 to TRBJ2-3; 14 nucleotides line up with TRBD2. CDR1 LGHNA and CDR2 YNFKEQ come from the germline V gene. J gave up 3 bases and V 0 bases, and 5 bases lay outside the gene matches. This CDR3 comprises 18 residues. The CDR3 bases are TGTGCCAGCAGCCAAGAAGGGACTAGCGGGAGCTTGACAGATACGCAGTATTTT. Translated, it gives CASSQEGTSGSLTDTQYF.

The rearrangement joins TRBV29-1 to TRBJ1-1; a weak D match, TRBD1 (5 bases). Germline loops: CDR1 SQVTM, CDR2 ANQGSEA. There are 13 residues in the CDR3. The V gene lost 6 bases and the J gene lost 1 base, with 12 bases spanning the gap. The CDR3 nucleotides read TGCAGCGTGGCTACCCAGGGGAACACTGAAGCTTTCTTT. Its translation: CSVATQGNTEAFF.